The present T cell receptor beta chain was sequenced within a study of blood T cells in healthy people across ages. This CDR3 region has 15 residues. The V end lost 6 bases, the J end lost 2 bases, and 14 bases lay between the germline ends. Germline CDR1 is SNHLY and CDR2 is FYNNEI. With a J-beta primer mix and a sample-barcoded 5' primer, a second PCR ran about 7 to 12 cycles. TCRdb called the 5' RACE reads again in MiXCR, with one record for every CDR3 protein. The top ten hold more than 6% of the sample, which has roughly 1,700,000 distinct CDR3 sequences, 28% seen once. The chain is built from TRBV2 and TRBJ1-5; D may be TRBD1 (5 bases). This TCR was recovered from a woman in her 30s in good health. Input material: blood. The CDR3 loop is CASSETGFGNQPQHF. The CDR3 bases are TGTGCCAGCAGCGAAACAGGTTTCGGCAATCAGCCCCAGCATTTT.